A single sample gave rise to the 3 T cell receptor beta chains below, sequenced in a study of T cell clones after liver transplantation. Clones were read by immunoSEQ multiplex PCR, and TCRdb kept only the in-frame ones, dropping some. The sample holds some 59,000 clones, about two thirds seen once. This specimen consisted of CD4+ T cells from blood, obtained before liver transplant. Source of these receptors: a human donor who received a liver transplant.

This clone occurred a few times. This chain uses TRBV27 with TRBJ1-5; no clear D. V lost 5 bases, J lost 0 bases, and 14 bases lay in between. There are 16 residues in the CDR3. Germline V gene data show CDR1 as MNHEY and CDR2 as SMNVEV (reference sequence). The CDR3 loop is CASSEAAYYSNQPQHF. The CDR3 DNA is TGTGCCAGCAGTGAAGCAGCGTACTATAGCAATCAGCCCCAGCATTTT.

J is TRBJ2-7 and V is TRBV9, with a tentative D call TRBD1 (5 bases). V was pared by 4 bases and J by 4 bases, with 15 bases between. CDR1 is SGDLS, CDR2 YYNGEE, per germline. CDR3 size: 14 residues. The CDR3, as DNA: TGTGCCAGCAGCCCCCTGGGGCGCGAGTACGAGCAGTACTTC. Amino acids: CASSPLGREYEQYF. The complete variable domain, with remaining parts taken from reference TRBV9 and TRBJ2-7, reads DSGVTQTPKHLITATGQRVTLRCSPRSGDLSVYWYQQSLDQGLQFLIQYYNGEERAKGNILERFSAQQFPDLHSELNLSSLELGDSALYFCASSPLGREYEQYFGPGTRLTVT.

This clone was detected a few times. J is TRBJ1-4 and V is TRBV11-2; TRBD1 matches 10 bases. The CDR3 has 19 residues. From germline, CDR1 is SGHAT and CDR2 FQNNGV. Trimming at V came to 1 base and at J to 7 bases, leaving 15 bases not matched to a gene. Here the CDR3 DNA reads TGTGCCAGCAGCTTAGGGCAACCGGGACAGGGGACTTCGGGTGAAAAACTGTTTTTT. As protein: CASSLGQPGQGTSGEKLFF.